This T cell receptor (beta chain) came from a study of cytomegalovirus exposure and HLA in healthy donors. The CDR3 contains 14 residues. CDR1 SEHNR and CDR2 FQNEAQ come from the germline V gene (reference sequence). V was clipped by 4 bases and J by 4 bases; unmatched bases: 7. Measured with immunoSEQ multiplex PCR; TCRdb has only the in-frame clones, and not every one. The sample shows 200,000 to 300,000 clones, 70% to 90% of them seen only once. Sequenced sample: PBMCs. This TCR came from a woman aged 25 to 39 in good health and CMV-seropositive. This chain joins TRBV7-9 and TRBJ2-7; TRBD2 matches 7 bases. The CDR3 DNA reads TGTGCCAGCAGCTCGGGCGGGGGAGATTACGAGCAGTACTTC. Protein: CASSSGGGDYEQYF.